This TCR beta chain was sequenced for a study of T cells in Graves' hyperthyroidism and ophthalmopathy. Looked up from germline, CDR1 is SNHLY and CDR2 is FYNNEI. Trimming stripped 5 bases from V and 3 bases from J, with 17 bases between. This CDR3 comprises 15 residues. Study-wide results and limits: Researchers found most expanded thyroid clonotypes above 0.001 in blood as well.

This clonotype was observed many times. Its antigen is not known. Clinical symptoms, serum thyroxine and TRAb, thyroid ultrasound and orbital computed tomography together formed the diagnostic basis. There were TCR beta CDR3 regions amplified from RNA transcripts. The HTBI primer set served for first-round RT-PCR of the TCR CDR3. TCRdb reanalysed the multiplex PCR reads using MiXCR and keeps one entry per CDR3 protein. The sample lists 450,000 to 550,000 distinct CDR3 sequences; about 24% were seen once. The rearrangement joins TRBV2 to TRBJ2-7, with D perhaps TRBD1 or TRBD2 (5 bases each). Sequencing used blood. This TCR was sampled from a woman in her thirties with Graves' ophthalmopathy. CDR3 sequence: CASSRNPRGGYEQYF. The CDR3 bases are TGTGCCAGCAGTCGGAATCCGAGGGGCGGCTACGAGCAGTACTTC.